The T cell receptor (beta chain) under discussion was sequenced for a study of radiotherapy plus CTLA-4 blockade in lung cancer. V was pared by 4 bases and J by 4 bases, with 5 bases of the junction left unmatched. This CDR3 region has 15 residues. CDR1 is SGHTA, CDR2 FQGNSA, per germline. Method: immunoSEQ multiplex PCR; TCRdb's copy keeps in-frame clones and lacks some. The sample has 50,000 to 65,000 clones; 75% to 85% are singletons. V is TRBV7-2 and J is TRBJ1-5; 9 bases match TRBD1. This clonotype originated in a human donor with non-small cell lung cancer who had a complete response to radiotherapy plus ipilimumab. The sequenced sample was peripheral blood, obtained from a patient treated with radiotherapy plus ipilimumab. Here the CDR3 DNA reads TGTGCCAGCAGCTCGTACAGGGGGCTGAATCAGCCCCAGCATTTT. It yields the protein CASSSYRGLNQPQHF.